The source of this T cell receptor (beta chain) is a study of cytomegalovirus exposure and HLA in healthy donors. Study-level findings and limits: Presence/absence analysis assumed near-uniform sequencing depth across donors. Upon later analysis, HLA-associated TCR beta chains proved more clonally expanded than other, equally common chains.

As to this clone: Its matching antigen is unknown.

It was healthy bone marrow donors who served as donors. Vbeta (60) and Jbeta (13) primers were used in the PCR. Measured with immunoSEQ multiplex PCR; TCRdb has only the in-frame clones, and not every one. The sample includes tens of thousands of clones, 85% of them seen just once. Sequenced sample: PBMCs. This TCR came from a female donor in good health and CMV-seronegative.

CDR3 residues: CASSNRGPSGANVLTF. Written as DNA, the CDR3 is TGTGCCAGCTCAAACAGGGGGCCCTCTGGGGCCAACGTCCTGACTTTC. V gene TRBV18 combines with J gene TRBJ2-6; 9 bases map to TRBD1. This CDR3 is 16 amino acids long. Germline trimming cut 5 bases from V and 0 bases from J; bases unmatched to any gene: 2. The germline gives CDR1 KGHSH, CDR2 LQKENI.